This T cell receptor beta chain is drawn from a study of CD8 T cells in Susac syndrome. The V gene's germline CDR1 is DFQATT and CDR2 SNEGSKA (reference sequence). The junction had 12 bases not matched to a gene; V was cut back by 2 bases and J by 6 bases. The CDR3 sequence is 17 residues long. Roughly 0.5 to 1 ug RNA was reverse transcribed with random hexamers. Amplification of TCR beta CDR3 was carried out by immunoSEQ multiplex PCR, which covered 54 Vbeta and 13 Jbeta segments. TCRdb itself ran the immunoSEQ multiplex PCR reads through MiXCR, one entry per CDR3 protein. Of 78,000 or so distinct CDR3 sequences listed, about 95% are singletons.

The sequence derives from a human donor with multiple sclerosis. V is TRBV20-1 and J is TRBJ2-1, with 11 bases aligning to TRBD2. The sequencing sample was made of CD8+ T cells from PBMCs. As DNA, the CDR3 is TGCAGTGCTAGACATCGACTAGCGGGACTCGGCCGCAATGAGCAGTTCTTC. It specifies CSARHRLAGLGRNEQFF.